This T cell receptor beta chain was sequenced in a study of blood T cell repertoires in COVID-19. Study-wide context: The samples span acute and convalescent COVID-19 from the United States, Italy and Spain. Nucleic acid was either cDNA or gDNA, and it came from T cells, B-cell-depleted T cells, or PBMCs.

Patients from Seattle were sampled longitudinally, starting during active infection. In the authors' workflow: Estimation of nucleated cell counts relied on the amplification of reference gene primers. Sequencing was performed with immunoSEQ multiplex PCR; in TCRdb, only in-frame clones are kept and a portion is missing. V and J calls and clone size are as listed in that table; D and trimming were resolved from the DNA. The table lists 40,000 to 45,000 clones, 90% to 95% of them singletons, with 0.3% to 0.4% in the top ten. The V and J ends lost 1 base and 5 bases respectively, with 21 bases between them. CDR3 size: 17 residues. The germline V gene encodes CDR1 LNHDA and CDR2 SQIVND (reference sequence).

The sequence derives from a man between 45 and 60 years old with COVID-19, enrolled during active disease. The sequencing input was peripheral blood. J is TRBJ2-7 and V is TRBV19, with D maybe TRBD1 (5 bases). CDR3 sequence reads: CASSIGWSGRLSDEQYF. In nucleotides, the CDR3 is TGTGCCAGTAGTATAGGGTGGTCAGGGCGCCTCTCAGACGAGCAGTACTTC.